The clone carrying this T cell receptor (beta chain) has only one observation. Trimming removed 3 bases at V and 1 base at J, with 11 bases between. The germline CDR1 and CDR2 sequences are SGHAT and FQNNGV. CDR3 length: 15 amino acids. These data originate in a study of PD-L1 blockade in urothelial cancer. Study information: Blood analysis occurred 3 weeks (second dose) and 6 weeks after treatment start. Blood-derived samples held a median around 140,000 T cells.

A spike-in of synthetic TCR analog templates was added to each PCR. TCRdb's copy holds only in-frame clones and misses some; the assay was immunoSEQ multiplex PCR. The data hold fewer than 50,000 clones, with about 85% observed a single time. The V and J genes are TRBV11-2 and TRBJ2-3, with D perhaps matching TRBD2 (7 bases). The receptor was derived from a man between 60 and 70 years old with urothelial cancer. Material: PBMCs, obtained around atezolizumab (anti-PD-L1) treatment. Here the CDR3 reads CASSLGGGRTDTQYF. The CDR3 region has the DNA TGTGCCAGCAGCTTGGGGGGGGGCCGCACAGATACGCAGTATTTT.